A selection of T cell receptor beta chains follows, all from one sample in a study of spatial heterogeneity in lung cancer. MiXCR, applied by TCRdb to the 5' RACE reads, yields one record per CDR3 protein. The sample holds tens of thousands of distinct CDR3 sequences, around 8.6% seen once. This material consisted of PBMCs, taken at surgery. Every receptor here comes from a male donor with early-stage non-small cell lung cancer. Both conserved end residues are trimmed from each CDR3. The order of the fields is V gene, D gene, J gene, CDR3 protein. D genes are given only for firm matches.

V: TRBV7-9; D: NA; J: TRBJ2-1; CDR3: ASSWLNEQF
V: TRBV18; D: TRBD2; J: TRBJ2-3; CDR3: ASSQTPAAGSTDTQY
V: TRBV6-2/TRBV6-3; D: NA; J: TRBJ1-5; CDR3: ASSYSSYQPQH
V: TRBV29-1; D: NA; J: TRBJ2-6; CDR3: SVVHSGANVLT
V: TRBV7-9; D: NA; J: TRBJ2-3; CDR3: ASSPGSLADTQY
V: TRBV6-5; D: TRBD2; J: TRBJ2-4; CDR3: ASAGGAAKNIQY
V: TRBV4-2; D: NA; J: TRBJ2-4; CDR3: ASSPFPMGQGKSIQY
V: TRBV4-2; D: NA; J: TRBJ2-2; CDR3: ASSQGRGHYTGELF
V: TRBV30; D: NA; J: TRBJ2-4; CDR3: AWSVEIAKNIQY
V: TRBV10-3; D: NA; J: TRBJ1-3; CDR3: AISESPGSRNTIY
V: TRBV5-1; D: NA; J: TRBJ1-5; CDR3: ASSLEDPSQSQH
V: TRBV6-2/TRBV6-3; D: NA; J: TRBJ2-7; CDR3: ASRTQSYEQY
V: TRBV7-6; D: TRBD2; J: TRBJ2-3; CDR3: ASSPQTSGGTTDTQY
V: TRBV28; D: TRBD2; J: TRBJ2-3; CDR3: ASSSNLAGYTDTQY
V: TRBV6-6; D: NA; J: TRBJ1-1; CDR3: ASEAANTEAF
V: TRBV7-9; D: NA; J: TRBJ2-7; CDR3: ASSSGTGREQY
V: TRBV3-1; D: TRBD1; J: TRBJ1-2; CDR3: ASSDRGIYGYT
V: TRBV19; D: NA; J: TRBJ2-3; CDR3: ASREEMDTQY
V: TRBV20-1; D: TRBD1; J: TRBJ2-1; CDR3: SARDQTGGSYNEQF